This T cell receptor (beta chain) was captured by sequencing in a study of blood T cell repertoires in COVID-19. Authors' methods: Reference gene primer amplification gave estimated nucleated cell counts. Profiled with immunoSEQ multiplex PCR; TCRdb holds only in-frame clones, not every one. For V, J and clone size, that table is used; D and trimming come from the DNA. The sample lists around 130,000 clones, about four fifths seen once, with 8.5% to 9% in the top ten. The CDR3 extends over 18 amino acids. Deletions cut 1 base from V and 5 bases from J, with 21 bases between. Germline CDR1 reads LGHDT; CDR2 reads YNNKEL (reference sequence).

The clonotype comes from a man under 40 with COVID-19, enrolled during active disease. Sequenced sample: peripheral blood. The J gene is TRBJ2-1, the V gene TRBV3-1 (or the pseudogene TRBV3-2); D may be TRBD2 (6 bases). The CDR3 DNA reads as TGTGCCAGCAGCCAAGTGTTCGTTGGGCGGGGTGGGAACAATGAGCAGTTCTTC. It translates to CASSQVFVGRGGNNEQFF.